This T cell receptor beta chain was sequenced during a study of cytomegalovirus exposure and HLA in healthy donors. Points from the study as a whole: Roughly uniform sequencing depth across donors was assumed, possibly incorrectly.

A remark on this clone: Its specificity is not known.

PCR involved 60 Vbeta and 13 Jbeta primers. The method was immunoSEQ multiplex PCR; TCRdb's version includes in-frame clones alone and lacks a portion of them. The sample records around 180,000 clones, 84% being singletons. The CDR3 runs to 14 residues. Germline assignment: CDR1 SEHNR and CDR2 FQNEAQ (reference sequence). The junction had 2 bases not matched to a gene; V was cut back by 5 bases and J by 4 bases. The sequence derives from a girl aged 5 to 17 in good health and CMV-seropositive. The sample taken for sequencing was PBMCs. The genes are TRBV7-9 and TRBJ1-6, with 7 bases identical to TRBD1. The CDR3, as DNA: TGTGCCAGCAGCCCGACAGGGTATAATTCACCCCTCCACTTT. Protein product: CASSPTGYNSPLHF. Complete variable domain (other parts from reference TRBV7-9 and TRBJ1-6): DTGVSQNPRHKITKRGQNVTFRCDPISEHNRLYWYRQTLGQGPEFLTYFQNEAQLEKSRLLSDRFSAERPKGSFSTLEIQRTEQGDSAMYLCASSPTGYNSPLHFGNGTRLTVT.